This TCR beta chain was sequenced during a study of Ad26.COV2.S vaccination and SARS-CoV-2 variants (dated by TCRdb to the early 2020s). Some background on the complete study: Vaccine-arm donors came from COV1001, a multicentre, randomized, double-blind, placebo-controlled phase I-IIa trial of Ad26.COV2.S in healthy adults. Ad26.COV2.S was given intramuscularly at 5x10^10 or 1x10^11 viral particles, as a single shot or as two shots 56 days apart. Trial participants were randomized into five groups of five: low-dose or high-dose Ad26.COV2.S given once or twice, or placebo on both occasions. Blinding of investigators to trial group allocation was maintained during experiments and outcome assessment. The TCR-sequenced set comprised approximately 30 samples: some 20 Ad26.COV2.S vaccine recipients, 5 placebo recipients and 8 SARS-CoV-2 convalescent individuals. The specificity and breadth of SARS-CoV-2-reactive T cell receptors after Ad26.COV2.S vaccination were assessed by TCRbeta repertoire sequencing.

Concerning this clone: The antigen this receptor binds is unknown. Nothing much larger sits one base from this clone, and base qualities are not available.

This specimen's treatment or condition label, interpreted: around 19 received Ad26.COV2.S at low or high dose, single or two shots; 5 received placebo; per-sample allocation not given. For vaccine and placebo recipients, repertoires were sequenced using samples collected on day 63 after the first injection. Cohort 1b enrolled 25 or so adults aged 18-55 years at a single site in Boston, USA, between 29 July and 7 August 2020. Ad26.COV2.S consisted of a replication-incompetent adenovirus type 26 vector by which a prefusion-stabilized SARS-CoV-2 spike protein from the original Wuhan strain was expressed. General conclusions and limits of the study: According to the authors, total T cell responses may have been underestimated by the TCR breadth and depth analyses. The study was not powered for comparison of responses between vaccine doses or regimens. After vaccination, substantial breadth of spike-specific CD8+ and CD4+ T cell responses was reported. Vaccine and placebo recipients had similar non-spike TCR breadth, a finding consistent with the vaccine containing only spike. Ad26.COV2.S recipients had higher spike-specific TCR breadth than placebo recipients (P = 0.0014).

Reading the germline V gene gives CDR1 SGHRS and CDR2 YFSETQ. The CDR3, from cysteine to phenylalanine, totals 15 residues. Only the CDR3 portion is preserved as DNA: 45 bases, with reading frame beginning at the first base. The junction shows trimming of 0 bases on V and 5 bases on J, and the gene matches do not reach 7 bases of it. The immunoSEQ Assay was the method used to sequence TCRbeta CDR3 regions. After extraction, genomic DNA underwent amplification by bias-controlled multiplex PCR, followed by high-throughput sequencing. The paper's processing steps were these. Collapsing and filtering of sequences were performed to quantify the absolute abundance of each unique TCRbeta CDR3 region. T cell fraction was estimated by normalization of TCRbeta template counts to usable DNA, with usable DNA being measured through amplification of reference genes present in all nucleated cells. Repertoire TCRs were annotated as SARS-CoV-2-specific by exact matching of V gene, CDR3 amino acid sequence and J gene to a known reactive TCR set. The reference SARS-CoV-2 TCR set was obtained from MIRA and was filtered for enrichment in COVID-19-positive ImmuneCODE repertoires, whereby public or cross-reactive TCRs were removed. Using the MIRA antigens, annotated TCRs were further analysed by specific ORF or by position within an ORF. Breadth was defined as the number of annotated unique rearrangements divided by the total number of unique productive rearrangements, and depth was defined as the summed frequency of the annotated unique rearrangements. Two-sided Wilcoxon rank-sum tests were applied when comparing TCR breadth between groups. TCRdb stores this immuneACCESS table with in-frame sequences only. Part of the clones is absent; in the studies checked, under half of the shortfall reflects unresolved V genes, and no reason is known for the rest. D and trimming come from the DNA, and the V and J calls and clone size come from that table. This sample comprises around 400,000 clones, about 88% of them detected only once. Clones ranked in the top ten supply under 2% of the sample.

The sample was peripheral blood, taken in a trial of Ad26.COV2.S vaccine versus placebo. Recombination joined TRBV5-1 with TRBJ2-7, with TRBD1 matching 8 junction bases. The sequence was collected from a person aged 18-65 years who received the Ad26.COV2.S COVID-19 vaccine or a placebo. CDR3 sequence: CASSLAARGPNEQYF. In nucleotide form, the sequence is TGCGCCAGCAGCTTGGCGGCCAGGGGGCCAAACGAGCAGTACTTC. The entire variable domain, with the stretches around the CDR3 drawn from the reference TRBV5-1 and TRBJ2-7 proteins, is KAGVTQTPRYLIKTRGQQVTLSCSPISGHRSVSWYQQTPGQGLQFLFEYFSETQRNKGNFPGRFSGRQFSNSRSEMNVSTLELGDSALYLCASSLAARGPNEQYFGPGTRLTVT.